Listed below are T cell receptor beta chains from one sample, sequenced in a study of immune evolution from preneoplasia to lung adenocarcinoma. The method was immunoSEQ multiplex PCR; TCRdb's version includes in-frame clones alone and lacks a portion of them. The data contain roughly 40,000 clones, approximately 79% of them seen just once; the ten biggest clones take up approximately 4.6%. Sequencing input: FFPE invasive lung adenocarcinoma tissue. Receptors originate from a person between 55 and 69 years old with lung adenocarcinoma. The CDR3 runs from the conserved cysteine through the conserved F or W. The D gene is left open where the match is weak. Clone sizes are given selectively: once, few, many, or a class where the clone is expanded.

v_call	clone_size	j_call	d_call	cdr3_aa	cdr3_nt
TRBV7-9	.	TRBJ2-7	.	CASSLKDYEQYF	TGTGCCAGCAGCTTAAAGGACTACGAGCAGTACTTC
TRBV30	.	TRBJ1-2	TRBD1	CAWSLTGQGEGYTF	TGTGCCTGGAGCTTAACTGGACAGGGTGAGGGCTACACCTTC
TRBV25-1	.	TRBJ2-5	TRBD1	CASSESDRGGETQYF	TGTGCCAGCAGTGAGTCGGACAGGGGAGGGGAGACCCAGTACTTC
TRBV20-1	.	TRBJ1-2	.	CSARDNYGYTF	TGCAGTGCTAGGGACAACTATGGCTACACCTTC
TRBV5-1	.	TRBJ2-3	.	CASSLGSSGDTQYF	TGCGCCAGCAGCTTGGGGAGCAGCGGGGATACGCAGTATTTT
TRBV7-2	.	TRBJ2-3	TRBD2	CASSSRTSGRVDTQYF	TGTGCCAGCAGCTCCCGGACTAGCGGGAGGGTTGATACGCAGTATTTT
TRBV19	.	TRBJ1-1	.	CASSIKGSGTEAFF	TGTGCCAGTAGTATAAAAGGGTCAGGCACTGAAGCTTTCTTT
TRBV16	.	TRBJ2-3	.	CASSPLDTRTDTQYF	TGTGCCAGCAGCCCTCTCGACACCCGCACAGATACGCAGTATTTT
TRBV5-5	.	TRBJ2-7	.	CASSIATRVSSTYEQYF	TGTGCCAGCAGCATAGCGACCAGGGTTTCATCGACCTACGAGCAGTACTTC
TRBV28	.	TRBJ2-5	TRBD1	CASRITGGSETQYF	TGTGCCAGCAGGATTACAGGGGGCTCAGAGACCCAGTACTTC
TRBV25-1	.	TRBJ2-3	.	CASSELANTDTQYF	TGTGCCAGCAGTGAACTAGCGAACACAGATACGCAGTATTTT
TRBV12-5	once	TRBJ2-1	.	CASGLVLGGTYNEQFF	TGTGCTAGTGGTTTGGTACTCGGCGGGACCTACAATGAGCAGTTCTTC
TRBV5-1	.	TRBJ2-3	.	CASSLARIGTDTQYF	TGCGCCAGCAGCTTGGCCAGGATTGGCACAGATACGCAGTATTTT
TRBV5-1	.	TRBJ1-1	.	CASSMNQNTEAFF	TGCGCCAGCAGTATGAACCAGAACACTGAAGCTTTCTTT
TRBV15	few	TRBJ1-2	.	CATSRDVRAGHGYTF	TGTGCCACCAGCAGAGATGTGAGGGCAGGGCATGGCTACACCTTC
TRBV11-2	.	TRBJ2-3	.	CASSFSTDTQYF	TGTGCCAGCAGCTTCAGCACAGATACGCAGTATTTT
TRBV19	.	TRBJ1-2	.	CASSPRPSRASGGYGYTF	TGTGCCAGTAGTCCCCGTCCCTCCCGGGCCTCGGGAGGCTATGGCTACACCTTC
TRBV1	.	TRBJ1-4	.	CTSSPRLRRPRHEKLFF	TGCACCAGCAGCCCAAGGCTTCGAAGACCGCGGCATGAAAAACTGTTTTTT
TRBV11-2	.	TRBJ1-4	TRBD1	CASSGDRGQEKLFF	TGTGCCAGCAGCGGGGACAGGGGGCAAGAAAAACTGTTTTTT
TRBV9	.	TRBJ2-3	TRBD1	CASSFGGQLNTDTQYF	TGTGCCAGCAGCTTTGGGGGACAGCTTAACACAGATACGCAGTATTTT
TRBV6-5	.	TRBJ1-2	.	CASSPRGFSYGYTF	TGTGCCAGCAGCCCCCGAGGATTTTCCTATGGCTACACCTTC
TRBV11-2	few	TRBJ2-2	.	CASSSPLTGELFF	TGTGCCAGCAGCTCCCCCCTCACCGGGGAGCTGTTTTTT
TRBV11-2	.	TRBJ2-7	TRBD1	CASSAPGTVFHEQYF	TGTGCCAGCAGCGCCCCCGGGACAGTATTCCACGAGCAGTACTTC
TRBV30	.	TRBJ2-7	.	CAWSRWASSYEQYF	TGTGCCTGGAGTAGGTGGGCCAGCTCCTACGAGCAGTACTTC
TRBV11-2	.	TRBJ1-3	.	CASSLVGAPGNTIYF	TGTGCCAGCAGCTTAGTTGGGGCCCCTGGAAACACCATATATTTT
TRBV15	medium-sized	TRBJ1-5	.	CATSVRANQPQHF	TGTGCCACCAGCGTGCGCGCGAATCAGCCCCAGCATTTT
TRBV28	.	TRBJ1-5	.	CASSFSGRRDQPQHF	TGTGCCAGCAGTTTTTCCGGCAGACGGGATCAGCCCCAGCATTTT
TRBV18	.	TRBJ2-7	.	CASSPRRDSSYEQYF	TGTGCCAGCTCACCTAGGAGGGACAGCTCCTACGAGCAGTACTTC
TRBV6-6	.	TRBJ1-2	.	CASSIGRLANYGYTF	TGTGCCAGCAGTATTGGTAGACTAGCTAACTATGGCTACACCTTC
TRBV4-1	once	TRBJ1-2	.	CASSPSVGGYTF	TGCGCCAGCAGCCCTTCGGTCGGCGGCTACACCTTC
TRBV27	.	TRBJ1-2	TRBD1	CASSRLGQGYGYTF	TGTGCCAGCAGTCGCCTTGGACAGGGATATGGCTACACCTTC
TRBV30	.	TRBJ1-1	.	CARLVRNTEAFF	TGTGCCCGCCTTGTCAGAAACACTGAAGCTTTCTTT
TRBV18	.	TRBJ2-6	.	CASSPKSSSGANVLTF	TGTGCCAGCTCACCAAAGAGTAGCTCTGGGGCCAACGTCCTGACTTTC
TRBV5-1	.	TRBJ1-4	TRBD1	CASSLYRGQEEKLFF	TGCGCCAGCAGCCTGTACAGGGGGCAGGAAGAAAAACTGTTTTTT
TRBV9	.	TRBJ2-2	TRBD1	CASSPTGAGELFF	TGTGCCAGCAGCCCGACAGGGGCCGGGGAGCTGTTTTTT
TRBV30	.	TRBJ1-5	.	CAWSLGGPNQPQHF	TGTGCCTGGAGCCTAGGGGGACCCAATCAGCCCCAGCATTTT
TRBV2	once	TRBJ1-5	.	CASSPDSNQPQHF	TGTGCCAGCAGTCCAGACAGCAATCAGCCCCAGCATTTT
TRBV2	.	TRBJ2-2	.	CASSGGTGELFF	TGTGCCAGCAGTGGGGGGACCGGGGAGCTGTTTTTT
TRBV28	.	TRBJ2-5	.	CASTQRAWVETQYF	TGTGCCAGCACCCAGAGGGCCTGGGTAGAGACCCAGTACTTC
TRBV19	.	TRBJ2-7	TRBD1	CASSRTGRTSYEQYF	TGTGCCAGTTCCCGGACAGGCCGAACCTCCTACGAGCAGTACTTC
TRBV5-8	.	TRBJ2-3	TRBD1	CASSPGQGATDTQYF	TGTGCCAGCAGCCCCGGACAGGGGGCTACAGATACGCAGTATTTT
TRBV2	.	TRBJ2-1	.	CASSDPRGNNEQFF	TGTGCCAGCAGTGACCCGCGGGGCAACAATGAGCAGTTCTTC
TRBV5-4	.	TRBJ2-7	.	CASSSPGSSYEQYF	TGTGCCAGCAGCTCCCCCGGGAGCTCCTACGAGCAGTACTTC
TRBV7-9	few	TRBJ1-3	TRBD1	CASSLVGQGGYTIYF	TGTGCCAGCAGCTTGGTTGGACAGGGGGGTTACACCATATATTTT
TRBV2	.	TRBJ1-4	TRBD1	CASSEQGATNEKLFF	TGTGCCAGCAGTGAACAGGGGGCAACTAATGAAAAACTGTTTTTT
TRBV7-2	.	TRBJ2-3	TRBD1	CASSFVAVGTGDTDTQYF	TGTGCCAGCAGCTTCGTTGCTGTAGGGACAGGGGACACAGATACGCAGTATTTT
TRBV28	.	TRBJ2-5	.	CASRSGLRLETQYF	TGTGCCAGCAGGTCAGGGCTTCGATTGGAGACCCAGTACTTC
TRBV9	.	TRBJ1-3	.	CASSVEGVNTIYF	TGTGCCAGCAGCGTAGAAGGGGTAAACACCATATATTTT
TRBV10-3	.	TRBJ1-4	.	CAINSTGGEKLFF	TGTGCCATCAATAGCACAGGTGGTGAAAAACTGTTTTTT
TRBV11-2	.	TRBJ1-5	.	CASSLDPGQPQHF	TGTGCCAGCAGCTTAGATCCTGGACAGCCCCAGCATTTT
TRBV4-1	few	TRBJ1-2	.	CASSHLARGDYGYTF	TGCGCCAGCAGCCATCTGGCTCGGGGGGACTATGGCTACACCTTC
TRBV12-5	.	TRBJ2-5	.	CASGLLGQETQYF	TGTGCTAGTGGTTTGTTGGGACAAGAGACCCAGTACTTC
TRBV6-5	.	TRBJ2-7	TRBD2	CASSNSGSYEQYF	TGTGCCAGCAGCAATAGCGGGAGTTACGAGCAGTACTTC
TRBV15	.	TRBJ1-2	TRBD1	CATSTGQRVNGYTF	TGTGCCACCAGCACGGGACAGCGGGTGAATGGCTACACCTTC
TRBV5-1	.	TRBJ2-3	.	CASSMGRPSTDTQYF	TGCGCCAGCAGCATGGGACGACCTAGCACAGATACGCAGTATTTT
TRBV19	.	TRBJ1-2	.	CASSPLLGTNYGYTF	TGTGCCAGTAGTCCCCTCCTCGGGACTAACTATGGCTACACCTTC
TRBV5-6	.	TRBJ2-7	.	CASSSYDLWEQYF	TGTGCCAGCAGCTCCTACGACCTCTGGGAGCAGTACTTC
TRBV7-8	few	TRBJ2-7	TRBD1	CASSFGRDSSYEQYF	TGTGCCAGCAGCTTCGGCCGGGACAGCTCCTACGAGCAGTACTTC